This TCR beta chain was captured in a study of shared clonotypes between healthy human individuals. The healthy adult donors were HIV-negative and reported no recent acute infections or vaccinations. Each sample came from a Caucasian adult donor living in Nashville, Tennessee. CD4+ cells were split into CD45RA+ naive and CD45RA-negative memory subsets. Profiled with immunoSEQ multiplex PCR; TCRdb holds only in-frame clones, not every one. This table has over 2 million clones, 92% appearing once. The CDR3 loop spans 13 amino acids. After removal of 4 bases from V and 3 bases from J, the junction contained 4 bases not matched to a gene. Germline CDR1 SGHKS, CDR2 YYEKEE (reference sequence).

The chain carries TRBV5-5 and TRBJ2-7, with 7 nucleotides matching TRBD2. Material for sequencing was naive CD4+ T cells from PBMCs. The subset here: CD45RA+ positively selected. This TCR came from a man aged 18 to 30 in good health. Some clones in this sample may be carry-over from other donors' samples. Written as DNA, the CDR3 is TGTGCCAGCAGCCCGGGACTAAACTACGAGCAGTACTTC. This sequence encodes CASSPGLNYEQYF.